What follows describes a single T cell receptor (beta chain). This sample was taken from a study of OX40 agonist ivuxolimab in advanced cancers. The wider study: The group had a mean age of around 64 years, ranged from about 23 to 85, and was 80% to 90% male. Partial responses were achieved by three patients, one with hepatocellular carcinoma and two with cutaneous melanoma.

This table comes from immunoSEQ multiplex PCR, and its TCRdb copy is limited to in-frame clones, with some not included. The table includes about 57,000 clones, more than 80% detected once. V was cut by 0 bases and J by 7 bases, with 7 bases left in between. Germline lookup yields CDR1 MNHNS and CDR2 SASEGT. The CDR3 runs 14 residues. The chain combines TRBV6-1 with TRBJ1-6; D not certain. The source is an adult with an advanced solid tumor such as melanoma, head and neck, liver or kidney cancer. This specimen consisted of CD4+ or CD8+ T cells sorted from blood, obtained in a trial of the OX40 agonist ivuxolimab. The CDR3 DNA reads TGTGCCAGCAGTGAAGCTAGGTTCAATTCACCCCTCCACTTT. It encodes CASSEARFNSPLHF.